This TCR beta chain is drawn from a study of blood T cell repertoires in COVID-19. Study-level background: PBMCs, B-cell-depleted T cells, or T cells provided the cDNA or gDNA that made up the material.

Measured with immunoSEQ multiplex PCR; TCRdb has only the in-frame clones, and not every one. The sample records over 200,000 clones, around 90% being singletons. CDR3 size: 13 residues. Germline lookup yields CDR1 SGHTA and CDR2 FQGNSA. The V segment lost 8 bases and the J segment 7 bases; nucleotides outside the gene matches: 7. This TCR came from a man between 18 and 35 years old with active or convalescent COVID-19. V gene TRBV7-2 combines with J gene TRBJ1-4; 7 bases match TRBD1. The sample was peripheral blood. CDR3 amino acids: CASCRDRGEKLFF. The CDR3 DNA is TGTGCCAGCTGTCGGGACAGAGGTGAAAAACTGTTTTTT.